The entry below gives a single T cell receptor (beta chain) sequence along with its context. Germline CDR1 is SGHTA and CDR2 is FQGTGA. The CDR3 has 12 residues. Trimming left V 5 bases short and J 4 bases short, with 9 bases between. Profiled with immunoSEQ multiplex PCR; TCRdb holds only in-frame clones, not every one. The sample contains some 95,000 clones, 92% of which appear only once. The sample comes from a study of OX40 agonist ivuxolimab in advanced cancers. Study-level information: Ivuxolimab is an agonistic anti-OX40 (CD134) antibody, and patients were treated with it. Partial responses were achieved by three patients, of whom one had hepatocellular carcinoma and two had cutaneous melanoma.

Specimen: CD4+ or CD8+ T cells sorted from blood, collected in a trial of the OX40 agonist ivuxolimab. V is TRBV7-3 and J is TRBJ2-7; TRBD1 might be the D (6 bases). This TCR was recovered from an adult with an advanced solid tumor such as melanoma, head and neck, liver or kidney cancer. CDR3 in amino acids: CASSQQGYEQYF. CDR3 nucleotides: TGTGCCAGCAGCCAACAGGGATACGAGCAGTACTTC.